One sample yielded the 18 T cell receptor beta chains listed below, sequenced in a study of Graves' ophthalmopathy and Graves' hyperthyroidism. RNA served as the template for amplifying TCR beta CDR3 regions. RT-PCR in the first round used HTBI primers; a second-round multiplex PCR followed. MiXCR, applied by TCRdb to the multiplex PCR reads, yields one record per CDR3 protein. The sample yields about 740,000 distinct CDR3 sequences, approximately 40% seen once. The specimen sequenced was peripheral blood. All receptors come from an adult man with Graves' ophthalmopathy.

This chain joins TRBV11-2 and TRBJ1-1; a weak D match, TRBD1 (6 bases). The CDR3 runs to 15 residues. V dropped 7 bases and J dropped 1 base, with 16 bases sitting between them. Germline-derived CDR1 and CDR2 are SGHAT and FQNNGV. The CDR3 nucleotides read TGTGCCAGCACCGATCTACAGGGTGCGAACACTGAAGCTTTCTTT. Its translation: CASTDLQGANTEAFF.

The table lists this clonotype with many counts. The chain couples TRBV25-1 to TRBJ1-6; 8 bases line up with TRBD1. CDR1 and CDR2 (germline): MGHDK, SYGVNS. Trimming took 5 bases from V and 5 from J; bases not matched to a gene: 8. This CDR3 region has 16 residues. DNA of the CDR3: TGTGCCAGCAGTCCGACCGGGACAGGCAATAATTCACCCCTCCACTTT. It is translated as CASSPTGTGNNSPLHF.

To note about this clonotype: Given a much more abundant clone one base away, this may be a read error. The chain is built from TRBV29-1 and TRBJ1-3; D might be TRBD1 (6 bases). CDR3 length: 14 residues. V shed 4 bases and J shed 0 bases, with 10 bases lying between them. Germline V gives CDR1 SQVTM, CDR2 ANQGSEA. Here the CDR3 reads CSVATGVSGNTIYF. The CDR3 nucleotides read TGCAGCGTTGCGACAGGAGTCTCTGGAAACACCATATATTTT.

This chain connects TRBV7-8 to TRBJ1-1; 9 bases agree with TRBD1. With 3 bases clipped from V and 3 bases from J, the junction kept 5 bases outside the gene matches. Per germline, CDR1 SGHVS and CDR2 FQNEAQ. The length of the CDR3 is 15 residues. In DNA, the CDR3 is TGTGCCAGCAGCTTGACAGGGGGGTTTTACACTGAAGCTTTCTTT. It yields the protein CASSLTGGFYTEAFF.

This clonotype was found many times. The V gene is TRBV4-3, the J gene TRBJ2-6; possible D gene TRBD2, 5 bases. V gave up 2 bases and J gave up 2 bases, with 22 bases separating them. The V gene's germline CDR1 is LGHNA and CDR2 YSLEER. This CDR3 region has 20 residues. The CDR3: CASSQPVPGKGHTGANVLTF. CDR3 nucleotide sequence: TGCGCCAGCAGCCAACCTGTCCCGGGGAAAGGCCACACTGGGGCCAACGTCCTGACTTTC.

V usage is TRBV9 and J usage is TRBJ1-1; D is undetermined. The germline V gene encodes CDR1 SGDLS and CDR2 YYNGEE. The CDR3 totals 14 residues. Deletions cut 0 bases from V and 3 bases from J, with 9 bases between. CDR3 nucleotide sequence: TGTGCCAGCAGCGTAGGGGTGTTCGACACTGAAGCTTTCTTT. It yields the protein CASSVGVFDTEAFF.

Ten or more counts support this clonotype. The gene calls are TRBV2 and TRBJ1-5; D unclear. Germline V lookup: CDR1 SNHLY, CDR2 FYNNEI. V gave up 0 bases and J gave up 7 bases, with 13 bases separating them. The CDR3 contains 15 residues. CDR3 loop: CASSEAGRARQPQHF. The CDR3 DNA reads TGTGCCAGCAGTGAAGCTGGGAGGGCTCGCCAGCCCCAGCATTTT.

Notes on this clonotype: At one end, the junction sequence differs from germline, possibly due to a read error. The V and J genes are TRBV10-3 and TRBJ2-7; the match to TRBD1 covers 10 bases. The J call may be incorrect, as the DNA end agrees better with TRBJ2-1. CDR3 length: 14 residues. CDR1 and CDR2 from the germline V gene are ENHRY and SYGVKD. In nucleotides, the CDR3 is TGTGCCAGCAGTGACCGGGACAGGGGCTACGAGCAGTTCTTC. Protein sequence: CASSDRDRGYEQFF.

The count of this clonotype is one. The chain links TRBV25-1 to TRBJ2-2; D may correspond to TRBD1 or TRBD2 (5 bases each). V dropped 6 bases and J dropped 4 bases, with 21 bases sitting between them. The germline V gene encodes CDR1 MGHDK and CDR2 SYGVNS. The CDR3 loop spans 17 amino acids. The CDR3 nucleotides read TGTGCCAGCAGCTCCTCCTGGACGGAGAGGGGCACCGGGGAGCTGTTTTTT. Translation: CASSSSWTERGTGELFF.

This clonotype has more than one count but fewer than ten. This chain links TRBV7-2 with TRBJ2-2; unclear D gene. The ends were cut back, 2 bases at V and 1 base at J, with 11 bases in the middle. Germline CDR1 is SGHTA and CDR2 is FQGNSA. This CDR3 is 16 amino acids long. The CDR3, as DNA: TGTGCCAGCAGCTTATCCCCAAACAGGAACACCGGGGAGCTGTTTTTT. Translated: CASSLSPNRNTGELFF.

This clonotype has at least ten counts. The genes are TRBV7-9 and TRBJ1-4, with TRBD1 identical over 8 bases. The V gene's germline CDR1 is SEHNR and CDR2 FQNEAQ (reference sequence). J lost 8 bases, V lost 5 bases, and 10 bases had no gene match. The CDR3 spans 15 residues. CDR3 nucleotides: TGTGCCAGCAGCCGTCAGGGGGCAATGGGGGAAAAACTGTTTTTT. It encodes CASSRQGAMGEKLFF.

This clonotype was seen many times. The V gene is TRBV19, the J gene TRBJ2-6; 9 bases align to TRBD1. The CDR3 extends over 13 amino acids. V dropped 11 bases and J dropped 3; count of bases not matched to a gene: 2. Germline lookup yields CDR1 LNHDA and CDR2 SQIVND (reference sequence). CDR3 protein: CAWGQGGANVLTF. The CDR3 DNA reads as TGTGCCTGGGGACAGGGTGGGGCCAACGTCCTGACTTTC.

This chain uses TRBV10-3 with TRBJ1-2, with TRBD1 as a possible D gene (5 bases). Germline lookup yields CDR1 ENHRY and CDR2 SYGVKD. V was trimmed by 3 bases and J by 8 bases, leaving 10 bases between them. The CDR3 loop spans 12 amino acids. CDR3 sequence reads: CAISEAGRGYTF. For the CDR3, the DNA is TGTGCCATCAGTGAAGCAGGGAGAGGCTACACCTTC.

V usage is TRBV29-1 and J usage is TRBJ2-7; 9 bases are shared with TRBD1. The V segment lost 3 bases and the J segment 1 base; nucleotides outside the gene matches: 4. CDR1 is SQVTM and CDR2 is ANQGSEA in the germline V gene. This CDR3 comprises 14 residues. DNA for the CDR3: TGCAGCGTTGACTTTGGGACAGGGTCCTACGAGCAGTACTTC. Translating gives CSVDFGTGSYEQYF.

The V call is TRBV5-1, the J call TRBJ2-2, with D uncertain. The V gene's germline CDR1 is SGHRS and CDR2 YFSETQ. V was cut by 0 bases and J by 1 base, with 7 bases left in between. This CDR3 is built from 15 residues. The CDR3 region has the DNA TGCGCCAGCAGCTTGGCGGCCAAGAACACCGGGGAGCTGTTTTTT. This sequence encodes CASSLAAKNTGELFF.

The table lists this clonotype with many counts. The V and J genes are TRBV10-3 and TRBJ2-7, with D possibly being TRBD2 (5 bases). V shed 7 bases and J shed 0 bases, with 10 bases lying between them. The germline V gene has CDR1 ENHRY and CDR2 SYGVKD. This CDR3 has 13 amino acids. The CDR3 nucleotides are TGTGCCATCACGGAGGATAGCTCCTACGAGCAGTACTTC. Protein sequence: CAITEDSSYEQYF.

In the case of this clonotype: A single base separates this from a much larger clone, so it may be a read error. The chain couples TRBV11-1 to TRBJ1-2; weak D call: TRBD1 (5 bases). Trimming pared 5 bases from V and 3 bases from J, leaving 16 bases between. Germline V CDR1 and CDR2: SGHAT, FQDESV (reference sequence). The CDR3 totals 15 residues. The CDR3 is CASSRRAGADYGYTF. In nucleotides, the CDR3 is TGTGCCAGCAGCCGACGGGCCGGGGCAGACTATGGCTACACCTTC.

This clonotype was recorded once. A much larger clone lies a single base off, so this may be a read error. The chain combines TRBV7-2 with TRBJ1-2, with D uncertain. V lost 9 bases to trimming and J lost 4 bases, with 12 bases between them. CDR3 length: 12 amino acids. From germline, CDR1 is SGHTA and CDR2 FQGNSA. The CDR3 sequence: CASSRVGYGYTF. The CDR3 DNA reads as TGTGCCAGTAGTAGGGTCGGCTATGGCTACACCTTC.